The 8 T cell receptor beta chains given below trace back to one sample, sequenced in a study of a mutant IDH1 vaccine in newly diagnosed glioma. Data came from immunoSEQ multiplex PCR; TCRdb stores just in-frame clones and leaves some out. Of about 54,000 clones in the sample, 80% to 90% were seen once. Time point given: baseline, week 1 (first vaccination visit). The treatment: pre-vaccination baseline after standard-of-care therapy. This material consisted of PBMCs, taken from a glioma patient treated with radiotherapy, temozolomide or both. Receptors were obtained from a man between 18 and 35 years old with glioma.

The V gene is TRBV5-1, the J gene TRBJ1-1; possibly TRBD1 for D (6 bases). Germline V gene lookup returns CDR1 SGHRS and CDR2 YFSETQ. V was pared by 4 bases and J by 3 bases, with 22 bases between. This CDR3 comprises 17 residues. The CDR3: CASSPTGGADLDTEAFF. In nucleotides, the CDR3 is TGCGCCAGCAGCCCAACGGGGGGGGCGGACTTGGACACTGAAGCTTTCTTT.

V is TRBV28 and J is TRBJ2-7, with D unclear. Trimming pared 4 bases from V and 0 bases from J, leaving 10 bases between. CDR1 and CDR2 (germline): MDHEN, SYDVKM. The CDR3 extends over 14 amino acids. The CDR3 loop reads CASSYALNSYEQYF. The CDR3 region has the DNA TGTGCCAGCAGTTACGCACTGAACTCCTACGAGCAGTACTTC.

This clone has more than one count but fewer than ten. The chain couples TRBV11-2 to TRBJ1-1, with D perhaps matching TRBD1 (5 bases). Germline CDR1 SGHAT, CDR2 FQNNGV. The CDR3 has 12 residues. The ends were cut back, 7 bases at V and 5 bases at J, with 11 bases in the middle. The DNA of the CDR3 is TGTGCCAGCACTCGAGGGGTTACTGAAGCTTTCTTT. Translated, it gives CASTRGVTEAFF.

This chain connects TRBV27 to TRBJ2-7; D gene ambiguous. The V gene's germline CDR1 is MNHEY and CDR2 SMNVEV (reference sequence). CDR3 length equals 12 residues. The germline V and J ends were trimmed by 3 bases and 0 bases, with 3 bases remaining between them. The chain's CDR3 is CASSFFSYEQYF. Written as DNA, the CDR3 is TGTGCCAGCAGTTTCTTCTCCTACGAGCAGTACTTC.

The J gene is TRBJ2-5, the V gene TRBV18; possibly TRBD1 for D (6 bases). CDR1 and CDR2 from the germline V gene are KGHSH and LQKENI. This CDR3 contains 14 residues. V dropped 1 base and J dropped 5 bases, with 11 bases sitting between them. This CDR3 is CASSPRGQPETQYF. DNA for the CDR3: TGTGCCAGCTCACCACGGGGGCAGCCCGAGACCCAGTACTTC.

The chain joins TRBV7-9 to TRBJ2-7; D call uncertain. The germline CDR1 and CDR2 sequences are SEHNR and FQNEAQ (reference sequence). V gave up 2 bases and J gave up 2 bases, with 10 bases separating them. The CDR3 is 14 amino acids. CDR3 sequence reads: CASSLLPDPYEQYF. The CDR3 DNA sequence: TGTGCCAGCAGCTTATTACCAGATCCCTACGAGCAGTACTTC. The full variable domain, rest sourced from reference TRBV7-9 and TRBJ2-7, is DTGVSQNPRHKITKRGQNVTFRCDPISEHNRLYWYRQTLGQGPEFLTYFQNEAQLEKSRLLSDRFSAERPKGSFSTLEIQRTEQGDSAMYLCASSLLPDPYEQYFGPGTRLTVT.

The rearrangement uses TRBV20-1 and TRBJ1-2; no definite D call. The CDR3 has 11 amino acids. Germline V gives CDR1 DFQATT, CDR2 SNEGSKA (reference sequence). Trimming pared 5 bases from V and 7 bases from J, leaving 11 bases between. DNA of the CDR3: TGCAGTGCTGCCTTTGGGCTTGGCTACACCTTC. Its protein product is CSAAFGLGYTF.

The chain couples TRBV27 to TRBJ1-1; D is perhaps TRBD1 (5 bases). V was shortened by 7 bases and J by 1 base, with 19 bases between the two germline ends. Germline CDR1 reads MNHEY; CDR2 reads SMNVEV (reference sequence). CDR3 size: 16 residues. As DNA, the CDR3 is TGTGCCAGCACCATGCTTAGCAGGGCAGCGAACACTGAAGCTTTCTTT. Amino acid sequence: CASTMLSRAANTEAFF.